The TCR beta chain described here comes from a study of identical twins. Points on this clonotype: The antigen is unknown.

Germline CDR1 reads KGHDR; CDR2 reads SFDVKD. Trimming removed 5 bases from V and 0 bases from J, with 11 bases in between. The CDR3 is 15 residues long. Findings and limits, study-wide: Modelling approaches yielded underestimates of out-of-frame TCR alpha sharing between monozygotic twins. Within cord blood, abundant beta clonotypes carried fewer insertions, but memory repertoires showed no such trend. Researchers reported weaker excess twin sharing in beta out-of-frame sequences.

A template switching step contributed a universal primer site, while unique molecular identifiers were present in the cDNA. Each CDR3 protein is one row after TCRdb ran MiXCR on the 5' RACE reads. The top ten hold about 0.53% of the sample, which has 500,000 or so distinct CDR3 sequences, approximately 14% seen once. The same specimen was also included in a second study, on yellow fever vaccine responses in identical twins.

The chain combines TRBV24-1 with TRBJ2-3; D is unclear. The specimen sequenced was CD4+ T cells sorted from blood. This TCR was sampled from a woman between 18 and 30 years old in good health. CDR3 nucleotide sequence: TGTGCCACCAGTGGACCTCCAGACAGCACAGATACGCAGTATTTT. This encodes CATSGPPDSTDTQYF.